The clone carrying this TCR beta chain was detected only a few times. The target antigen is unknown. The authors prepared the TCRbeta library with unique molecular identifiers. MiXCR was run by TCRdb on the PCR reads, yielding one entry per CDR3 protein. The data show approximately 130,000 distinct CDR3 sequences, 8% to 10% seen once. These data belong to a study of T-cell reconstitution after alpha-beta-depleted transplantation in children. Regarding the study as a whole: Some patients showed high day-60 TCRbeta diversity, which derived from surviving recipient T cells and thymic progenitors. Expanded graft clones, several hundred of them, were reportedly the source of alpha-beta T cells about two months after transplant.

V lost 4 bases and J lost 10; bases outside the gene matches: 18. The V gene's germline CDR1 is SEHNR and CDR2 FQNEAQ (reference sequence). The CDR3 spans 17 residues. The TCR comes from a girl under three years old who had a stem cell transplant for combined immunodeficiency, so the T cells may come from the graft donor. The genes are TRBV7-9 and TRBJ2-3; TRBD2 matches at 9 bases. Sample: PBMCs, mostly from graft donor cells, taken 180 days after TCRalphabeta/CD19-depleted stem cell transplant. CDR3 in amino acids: CASSSHTLAGRVRAQYF. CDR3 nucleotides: TGTGCCAGCAGCTCTCACACCCTAGCGGGAAGAGTGAGGGCGCAGTATTTT.